The sequence of this T cell receptor (beta chain) was determined in a study of technical replicates of blood from several donors. Only in-frame clones appear in the TCRdb table, and some are missing; sequencing was by immunoSEQ multiplex PCR. Here the sample spans about 60,000 clones, around 87% being singletons. The CDR3 is 18 amino acids. Germline CDR1 and CDR2: MGHRA and YSYEKL. The ends were cut back, 6 bases at V and 0 bases at J, with 21 bases in the middle. The specimen was PBMCs. V gene TRBV4-1 combines with J gene TRBJ2-1; D might be TRBD1 (5 bases). This clonotype was sampled from a human donor in good health. Some clones in this sample may be carry-over from other donors' samples. Written as DNA, the CDR3 is TGCGCCAGCAGGCAAAAGGCATGGGGCCTTAGCTCCTACAATGAGCAGTTCTTC. This encodes CASRQKAWGLSSYNEQFF.